The sequence of this T cell receptor (beta chain) was determined in a study of control samples from healthy donors and cancer patients. The V gene lost 0 bases and the J gene lost 1 base, with 9 bases spanning the gap. The CDR3 contains 15 residues. Germline-derived CDR1 and CDR2 are MNHNY and SVGAGI (reference sequence). Sequencing used immunoSEQ multiplex PCR; TCRdb keeps in-frame clones, though not all of them. The sample lists about 150,000 clones, 94% occurring once. The sequencing input was blood. This TCR was recovered from a middle-aged man in good health. The chain carries TRBV6-6 and TRBJ1-1, with D tentatively TRBD1 (6 bases). For the CDR3, the DNA is TGTGCCAGCAGTTACTCGGGACACAAGAACACTGAAGCTTTCTTT. This gives the protein CASSYSGHKNTEAFF.